A selection of T cell receptor beta chains follows, all from one sample in a study of shared clonotypes between healthy human individuals. TCRdb's table, derived via immunoSEQ multiplex PCR, lists solely in-frame clones and lacks some. The sample has under 700,000 clones, 85% to 95% seen once; the top ten hold about 0.11%. The sequencing input was naive CD8+ T cells sorted from blood. The source of these receptors is a woman aged 25 to 45 in good health. CDR3s include the opening cysteine and the closing phenylalanine or tryptophan. A D gene is named only where the DNA matches it firmly. Only some rows state a clone size, as once, few, many or a class for expanded clones.

J gene,D gene,V gene,clone size,CDR3 protein,CDR3 DNA
TRBJ2-5,-,TRBV6-1,-,CASSEWREETQYF,TGTGCCAGCAGTGAATGGCGGGAAGAGACCCAGTACTTC
TRBJ2-7,TRBD2,TRBV2,-,CASSEQLAGNYEQYF,TGTGCCAGCAGTGAACAACTAGCGGGAAACTACGAGCAGTACTTC
TRBJ2-7,TRBD2,TRBV29-1,-,CSVVNRAGGNEQYF,TGCAGCGTTGTAAACCGAGCGGGAGGGAACGAGCAGTACTTC
TRBJ1-1,-,TRBV19,once,CASSMGKNTEAFF,TGTGCCAGTAGTATGGGGAAAAACACTGAAGCTTTCTTT
TRBJ2-2,-,TRBV12-2,-,CASQYPWEASGIAGELFF,TGTGCAAGCCAATACCCGTGGGAGGCTAGCGGGATCGCCGGGGAGCTGTTTTTT
TRBJ2-7,TRBD2,TRBV9,-,CASSVAAGDEQYF,TGTGCCAGCAGCGTAGCAGCGGGAGACGAGCAGTACTTC
TRBJ2-3,TRBD2,TRBV27,-,CASSHGTSGMSTQYF,TGTGCCAGCAGTCACGGGACTAGCGGGATGTCTACGCAGTATTTT
TRBJ1-1,-,TRBV7-6,-,CASSSHPGEGSGEAFF,TGTGCCAGCAGCTCCCACCCGGGGGAGGGGTCGGGTGAAGCTTTCTTT
TRBJ2-7,-,TRBV13,-,CASSNTSSYEQYF,TGTGCCAGCAGCAACACCAGCTCCTACGAGCAGTACTTC
TRBJ2-7,-,TRBV6-1,few,CATWGYEQYF,TGTGCCACCTGGGGCTACGAGCAGTACTTC
TRBJ2-7,TRBD2,TRBV9,-,CASSVTSGDSYEQYF,TGTGCCAGCAGCGTGACTAGCGGAGACTCCTACGAGCAGTACTTC
TRBJ2-3,-,TRBV5-1,-,CASSLTRGTDTQYF,TGCGCCAGCAGCTTGACACGTGGGACAGATACGCAGTATTTT
TRBJ1-1,-,TRBV27,-,CASSFNSVNTEAFF,TGTGCCAGCAGTTTTAATTCTGTGAACACTGAAGCTTTCTTT
TRBJ2-3,-,TRBV27,-,CASSSRESTDTQYF,TGTGCCAGCAGTTCCCGGGAGAGCACAGATACGCAGTATTTT
TRBJ2-7,-,TRBV20-1,-,CSARAYEQYF,TGCAGTGCTAGGGCCTACGAGCAGTACTTC
TRBJ2-1,TRBD1,TRBV29-1,-,CSVDRPDRVGSEQFF,TGCAGCGTTGACCGACCGGACAGGGTGGGGAGTGAGCAGTTCTTC
TRBJ1-2,-,TRBV7-2,-,CASSLAPGGYGYTF,TGTGCCAGCAGCTTAGCTCCAGGCGGCTATGGCTACACCTTC
TRBJ1-3,-,TRBV6-1,-,CASSGNMPLDTIYF,TGTGCCAGCAGTGGAAATATGCCTCTGGACACCATATATTTT
TRBJ1-3,-,TRBV10-3,-,CAIRDKNYSGNTIYF,TGTGCCATCAGGGATAAAAACTACTCTGGAAACACCATATATTTT
TRBJ2-7,-,TRBV28,-,CASRPEGRGYEQYF,TGTGCCAGCCGGCCTGAGGGCAGGGGCTACGAGCAGTACTTC
TRBJ2-1,TRBD2,TRBV10-3,-,CAIGSPSGSVEQFF,TGTGCCATCGGGTCCCCTAGCGGGAGTGTTGAGCAGTTCTTC
TRBJ2-1,TRBD2,TRBV18,-,CASSRASGSVNEQFF,TGTGCCAGCTCACGGGCTAGCGGGAGTGTCAATGAGCAGTTCTTC
TRBJ2-3,TRBD2,TRBV29-1,-,CSVLTGFGLAGVTDTQYF,TGCAGCGTTCTGACAGGATTCGGGCTAGCGGGAGTCACAGATACGCAGTATTTT
TRBJ2-3,TRBD1,TRBV19,-,CASSITLTGGAADTQYF,TGTGCCAGTAGTATAACCCTAACAGGGGGCGCGGCAGATACGCAGTATTTT
TRBJ2-7,-,TRBV5-8,once,CASRIETEAYEQYF,TGTGCCAGCAGGATCGAGACAGAAGCCTACGAGCAGTACTTC
TRBJ2-7,-,TRBV2,-,CASSGPQALSYEQYF,TGTGCCAGCAGTGGGCCCCAGGCCCTCTCCTACGAGCAGTACTTC
TRBJ1-5,-,TRBV5-8,once,CASRGTGSRDQPQHF,TGTGCCAGCAGGGGGACCGGGAGTCGTGATCAGCCCCAGCATTTT
TRBJ2-3,TRBD2,TRBV9,-,CASSAPGLMGTDTQYF,TGTGCCAGCAGCGCCCCGGGACTAATGGGCACAGATACGCAGTATTTT
TRBJ2-3,TRBD2,TRBV6-5,-,CASSYGVLGGSDTQYF,TGTGCCAGCAGTTACGGCGTCCTCGGGGGGTCCGATACGCAGTATTTT